This T cell receptor beta chain was sequenced in a study of identical twins. Study outcomes and limitations: An excess of low generation probability was shown by twin-shared out-of-frame alpha sequences.

TCRdb independently ran MiXCR on the 5' RACE reads; one entry per CDR3 protein. The sample holds some 690,000 distinct CDR3 sequences, 21% seen once. Note on this clonotype: Its antigen is undetermined.

The CDR3 loop spans 12 amino acids. Germline V lookup: CDR1 SEHNR, CDR2 FQNEAQ (reference sequence). V lost 5 bases, J lost 6 bases, and 7 bases lay in between. The data were also submitted as part of a second study, on T cells expressing NK-cell markers. As that report states: The TCR beta repertoires originated in sorted CD3+CD56+NKG2C+, CD3+CD56+NKG2C- and CD3+CD56-NKG2C+ T cells. Sequenced donors, eight in total, included seven who were HCMV-seropositive and one who was seronegative. The CD3+CD56-NKG2C+ fraction was also led by these clonotypes in a few donors.

This chain connects TRBV7-9 to TRBJ2-2; no firm D call. What was sequenced was PBMCs. This receptor was identified in a woman under 30 in good health. The DNA for the CDR3 is TGTGCCAGCAGCCCTATAGCCGGGGAGCTGTTTTTT. It codes for CASSPIAGELFF.